Following are 28 T cell receptor beta chains from one sample sequenced in a study of blood T cells in healthy people across ages. Through a sample-barcoded 5' primer and a J-beta primer mix, a second PCR was run for roughly 6 to 11 cycles. A single record per CDR3 protein comes from TCRdb applying MiXCR to the 5' RACE reads. The top ten clones hold about 26% of a sample with fewer than 700,000 distinct CDR3 sequences, 47% of them seen once. The sequenced sample consisted of blood. These receptors originate from a man older than 75 in good health.

The rearrangement links TRBV11-2 to TRBJ2-1; TRBD1 is a possible D gene (6 bases). V was trimmed by 4 bases and J by 6 bases, leaving 22 bases between them. The CDR3 has 17 amino acids. From germline, CDR1 is SGHAT and CDR2 FQNNGV. CDR3 region: CASSSSVGQHVGNEQFF. The CDR3 DNA reads as TGTGCCAGCAGCTCTAGTGTGGGACAACATGTTGGCAATGAGCAGTTCTTC.

With regard to this clonotype: Its ends do not fully match the called genes, so a read error is possible. The CDR3 is CSALTSGRAFERFF. In DNA form, the CDR3 reads TGCAGTGCTTTAACTAGCGGGAGGGCCTTTGAGCGGTTCTTC. The V call is TRBV20-1, the J call TRBJ2-1; 13 bases are shared with TRBD2. The CDR3 covers 14 residues. The V gene's germline CDR1 is DFQATT and CDR2 SNEGSKA (reference sequence).

The rearrangement uses TRBV20-1 and TRBJ1-4; 7 nucleotides align to TRBD1. Trimming removed 0 bases from V and 4 bases from J; junction bases left unmatched: 5. Looked up from germline, CDR1 is DFQATT and CDR2 is SNEGSKA (reference sequence). There are 15 residues in the CDR3. CDR3 in amino acids: CSAREPGTVNEKLFF. In DNA form, the CDR3 reads TGCAGTGCTAGAGAGCCAGGGACAGTTAATGAAAAACTGTTTTTT.

The chain recombines TRBV28 with TRBJ2-1; D remains ambiguous. Trimming left V 5 bases short and J 3 bases short, with 11 bases between. The CDR3 covers 14 residues. Germline V gene sequence: CDR1 MDHEN, CDR2 SYDVKM. CDR3 residues: CASSTKDGYNEQFF. The CDR3 DNA is TGTGCCAGCAGTACCAAGGACGGCTACAATGAGCAGTTCTTC.

The V and J genes are TRBV20-1 and TRBJ2-5; D perhaps matches TRBD2 (5 bases). Matching the DNA end better, TRBJ2-7 makes the J call doubtful. This CDR3 is 12 amino acids long. The germline CDR1 and CDR2 sequences are DFQATT and SNEGSKA (reference sequence). CDR3 region: CSAITSSGEQYF. As DNA, the CDR3 is TGCAGTGCTATCACTAGTTCCGGCGAGCAGTACTTC.

The chain carries TRBV20-1 and TRBJ2-5; D possibly corresponds to TRBD1 (7 bases). The better agreement between TRBJ2-1 and the DNA end casts doubt on the J call. This CDR3 contains 13 residues. Germline V gene lookup returns CDR1 DFQATT and CDR2 SNEGSKA (reference sequence). This CDR3 is CSAGGQSQETQFF. CDR3 sequence (DNA): TGCAGTGCGGGGGGACAGTCACAAGAGACCCAGTTCTTC.

The J gene is TRBJ2-3, the V gene TRBV29-1; tentative D call: TRBD2 (5 bases). This CDR3 comprises 16 residues. The V end was cut by 5 bases, the J end by 4 bases, with 22 bases between. Germline V gene sequence: CDR1 SQVTM, CDR2 ANQGSEA. CDR3 bases: TGCAGCGTTTCCTACGGGATGACGGCCAGCCCAGATACGCAGTATTTT. It translates to CSVSYGMTASPDTQYF.

In its sample, this clonotype was seen a few times. The rearrangement uses TRBV7-2 and TRBJ2-1; 9 positions agree with TRBD2. The V gene's germline CDR1 is SGHTA and CDR2 FQGNSA. Unmatched junction bases numbered 5, after V lost 3 bases and J lost 5 bases. The CDR3 sequence is 15 residues long. This CDR3 reads CASSFVASGDNEQFF. The CDR3 DNA reads TGTGCCAGCAGCTTTGTGGCTAGCGGGGACAATGAGCAGTTCTTC.

The chain recombines TRBV10-3 with TRBJ2-5; D is uncertain. Germline CDR1 is ENHRY and CDR2 is SYGVKD. The CDR3 covers 12 residues. V lost 0 bases and J 13 bases, leaving 12 bases between the germline ends. In nucleotides, the CDR3 is TGTGCCATCAGTGAGTCGGGCAGCCCTCCGTACTTC. Translation: CAISESGSPPYF.

V gene TRBV18 combines with J gene TRBJ2-7; perhaps TRBD2 as D (5 bases). Germline V lookup: CDR1 KGHSH, CDR2 LQKENI. Trimming stripped 0 bases from V and 2 bases from J, with 8 bases between. The CDR3 is made up of 14 amino acids. The CDR3 nucleotides are TGTGCCAGCTCACCACCTTATAGCGCCTACGAGCAGTACTTC. This encodes CASSPPYSAYEQYF. The full variable domain, rest sourced from reference TRBV18 and TRBJ2-7, is NAGVMQNPRHLVRRRGQEARLRCSPMKGHSHVYWYRQLPEEGLKFMVYLQKENIIDESGMPKERFSAEFPKEGPSILRIQQVVRGDSAAYFCASSPPYSAYEQYFGPGTRLTVT.

V usage is TRBV28 and J usage is TRBJ1-4, with D perhaps TRBD1 (5 bases). V was shortened by 5 bases and J by 6 bases, with 10 bases between the two germline ends. This CDR3 comprises 13 residues. The germline V gene encodes CDR1 MDHEN and CDR2 SYDVKM. The CDR3 reads CASSRAGYEKLFF. The DNA for the CDR3 is TGTGCCAGCAGTCGAGCAGGGTATGAAAAACTGTTTTTT.

V is TRBV2 and J is TRBJ2-1; D remains ambiguous. V lost 7 bases to trimming and J lost 6 bases, with 7 bases between them. Germline V gene lookup returns CDR1 SNHLY and CDR2 FYNNEI. The length of the CDR3 is 11 residues. The CDR3 region has the DNA TGTGCCAGCATGATGGCCAATGAGCAGTTCTTC. Protein: CASMMANEQFF.

V gene TRBV4-1 combines with J gene TRBJ1-5, with D perhaps TRBD1 (5 bases). Trimming stripped 0 bases from V and 9 bases from J, with 12 bases between. The CDR3 has 14 residues. Germline V gene sequence: CDR1 MGHRA, CDR2 YSYEKL. The CDR3 DNA reads TGCGCCAGCAGCCAAGAAAGGGGTACTCGGCCCCAGCATTTT. Protein sequence: CASSQERGTRPQHF.

This clonotype showed up just a few times. This chain connects TRBV20-1 to TRBJ2-3, with unresolved D. CDR1 and CDR2 from the germline V gene are DFQATT and SNEGSKA (reference sequence). The V end lost 0 bases, the J end lost 10 bases, and 8 bases lay between the germline ends. The CDR3 loop spans 11 amino acids. The CDR3 DNA reads TGCAGTGCTAGAGATCCCCGGGCGCAGTATTTT. It encodes CSARDPRAQYF.

The chain joins TRBV29-1 to TRBJ2-5; D may match TRBD1 or TRBD2 (6 bases each). Germline V gives CDR1 SQVTM, CDR2 ANQGSEA. The CDR3 extends over 14 amino acids. V was trimmed by 4 bases and J by 11 bases, leaving 23 bases between them. In nucleotides, the CDR3 is TGCAGCGTTGTGGGGGGCAGCGGCCTGAGAGAGCAGTACTTC. Encoded protein: CSVVGGSGLREQYF.

The V call is TRBV5-1, the J call TRBJ2-5, with 9 nucleotides matching TRBD1. The CDR3 spans 15 residues. The germline gives CDR1 SGHRS, CDR2 YFSETQ. V was clipped by 0 bases and J by 6 bases; unmatched bases: 6. CDR3 loop: CASSLDQDRGQTQYF. In nucleotides, the CDR3 is TGCGCCAGCAGCTTGGATCAGGACAGGGGACAGACCCAGTACTTC.

V usage is TRBV28 and J usage is TRBJ2-4; 7 bases agree with TRBD2. The junction had 4 bases not matched to a gene; V was cut back by 0 bases and J by 2 bases. Germline V gene lookup returns CDR1 MDHEN and CDR2 SYDVKM. The CDR3 runs to 16 residues. Here the CDR3 reads CASSLWAGVSKNIQYF. The CDR3, as DNA: TGTGCCAGCAGTTTATGGGCGGGAGTCTCCAAAAACATTCAGTACTTC.

This clonotype was found many times. The V call is TRBV6-6, the J call TRBJ2-7, with D possibly TRBD2 on 6 matching bases. With 2 bases removed from V and 1 base from J, the gap between germline ends came to 18 bases. The CDR3 totals 17 residues. Per the germline V gene, CDR1 is MNHNY and CDR2 is SVGAGI (reference sequence). The CDR3 nucleotides are TGTGCCAGCAGTTACCGCACCCGGGACTGGAGTTCCTACGAGCAGTACTTC. Translation gives CASSYRTRDWSSYEQYF.

This clonotype appeared a few times. The V call is TRBV20-1, the J call TRBJ2-3; 8 positions agree with TRBD2. The CDR3 has 16 amino acids. V lost 6 bases to trimming and J lost 2 bases; unmatched junction nucleotides: 13. CDR1 is DFQATT and CDR2 is SNEGSKA in the germline V gene (reference sequence). CDR3 region: CSALRPHGRVTDTQYF. The CDR3 DNA follows: TGCAGTGCCCTCCGACCTCACGGGAGGGTCACAGATACGCAGTATTTT.

The chain employs TRBV7-2 and TRBJ2-7; weak D call: TRBD2 (7 bases). Trimming left V 4 bases short and J 1 base short, with 17 bases between. The CDR3 totals 16 residues. The germline gives CDR1 SGHTA, CDR2 FQGNSA. CDR3 region: CASSSIGGGTSYEQYF. The CDR3 region has the DNA TGTGCCAGCAGCTCGATAGGGGGGGGGACTTCCTACGAGCAGTACTTC.

The chain joins TRBV5-1 to TRBJ1-2, with TRBD1 matching over 7 bases. The ends lost 4 bases at V and 5 bases at J; junction bases unmatched: 8. Germline V gene lookup returns CDR1 SGHRS and CDR2 YFSETQ. The CDR3 runs 14 residues. This CDR3 reads CASSVPGQMYGYTF. CDR3 nucleotides: TGCGCCAGCAGCGTTCCGGGACAGATGTATGGCTACACCTTC.

About this clonotype itself: Being one base from a much bigger clone, this may be a read error. V is TRBV6-6 and J is TRBJ2-5; 7 bases are a match to TRBD2. This CDR3 is built from 14 residues. The J segment lost 0 bases and the V segment lost 6 bases, leaving 4 bases of the junction unmatched. Germline CDR1 is MNHNY and CDR2 is SVGAGI (reference sequence). The CDR3 reads CASRGDYYQETQYF. CDR3 nucleotide sequence: TGTGCCAGCAGGGGGGACTATTACCAAGAGACCCAGTACTTC.

This clonotype has at least ten counts. The rearrangement joins TRBV20-1 to TRBJ2-7; D not certain. The CDR3 sequence is 10 residues long. V lost 4 bases, J lost 4 bases, and 5 bases lay in between. Germline V gives CDR1 DFQATT, CDR2 SNEGSKA (reference sequence). This CDR3 reads CSAIDYEQYF. The CDR3 DNA follows: TGCAGTGCTATCGATTACGAGCAGTACTTC.

In its sample, this clonotype was seen a few times. CDR3 coding DNA: TGTGCCGGCGGGGTAGGAGCCTACGAGCAGTACTTC. The encoded protein is CAGGVGAYEQYF. The V call is TRBV6-2 or TRBV6-3, the J call TRBJ2-7; perhaps TRBD2 as D (6 bases). The CDR3 is 12 amino acids. Trimming pared 11 bases from V and 2 bases from J, leaving 13 bases between. The V gene's germline CDR1 is MNHEY and CDR2 SVGEGT.

Only a few counts were recorded for this clonotype. The CDR3: CASTPGTAEYGYTF. Written as DNA, the CDR3 is TGCGCCAGCACGCCTGGGACAGCCGAATATGGCTACACCTTC. The chain employs TRBV5-1 and TRBJ1-2, with TRBD1 matching over 7 bases. This CDR3 contains 14 residues. The germline V gene encodes CDR1 SGHRS and CDR2 YFSETQ. V was pared by 6 bases and J by 5 bases, with 10 bases of the junction left unmatched. The whole variable domain, remainder taken from reference TRBV5-1 and TRBJ1-2, is KAGVTQTPRYLIKTRGQQVTLSCSPISGHRSVSWYQQTPGQGLQFLFEYFSETQRNKGNFPGRFSGRQFSNSRSEMNVSTLELGDSALYLCASTPGTAEYGYTFGSGTRLTVV.

This rearrangement joins TRBV6-6 to TRBJ1-5, with D unresolved. CDR3 length: 11 amino acids. Germline-derived CDR1 and CDR2 are MNHNY and SVGAGI (reference sequence). The V end lost 5 bases, the J end lost 6 bases, and 5 bases lay between the germline ends. The CDR3: CASSNFQPQHF. For the CDR3, the DNA is TGTGCCAGCAGTAACTTTCAGCCCCAGCATTTT.

The chain carries TRBV9 and TRBJ2-3, with 12 bases lining up with TRBD2. The V and J ends lost 3 bases and 3 bases, in that order; junction bases with no gene match: 5. This CDR3 has 16 residues. Germline CDR1 SGDLS, CDR2 YYNGEE. Here the CDR3 DNA reads TGTGCCAGCAGCGCCACTAGCGGGAGGTTGACAGATACGCAGTATTTT. Translation: CASSATSGRLTDTQYF. Based on the CDR3 plus reference TRBV9 and TRBJ2-3, the full variable domain is DSGVTQTPKHLITATGQRVTLRCSPRSGDLSVYWYQQSLDQGLQFLIQYYNGEERAKGNILERFSAQQFPDLHSELNLSSLELGDSALYFCASSATSGRLTDTQYFGPGTRLTVL.

The V gene is TRBV6-2 or TRBV6-3, the J gene TRBJ2-3; the match to TRBD2 covers 9 bases. Trimming took 6 bases from V and 2 from J; bases not matched to a gene: 6. Germline CDR1 is MNHEY and CDR2 is SVGEGT. The CDR3 spans 15 residues. The CDR3 DNA reads as TGTGCCAGCAGCGATGCGGGAGGGAACACAGATACGCAGTATTTT. Amino acids: CASSDAGGNTDTQYF.